The present entry profiles one TCR beta chain with its context. What it recognizes is unknown. This specimen comes from a study of radiation and T cells in renal cell carcinoma. General study points: No pretreatment tumor biopsies were available for baseline clonotypes.

The germline gives CDR1 MNHEY, CDR2 SVGAGI. The CDR3 consists of 13 residues. Trimming took 4 bases from V and 4 from J, leaving 10 bases between them. Time point of the sample: blood 2 weeks post-SBRT. Indicated treatment: 15 Gy SBRT to primary tumor, nephrectomy 4 weeks later. Produced via immunoSEQ multiplex PCR; TCRdb's table is partial and in-frame only. The sample carries about 120,000 clones, over 75% recorded once. Here the sequenced sample was blood, taken from a patient whose treatment included radiotherapy and nephrectomy. The J gene is TRBJ1-1, the V gene TRBV6-5, with D uncertain. The source of this sequence is a middle-aged man with renal cell carcinoma. The CDR3 coding sequence is TGTGCCAGCAGTTCCGAGGGCATCACTGAAGCTTTCTTT. It translates to CASSSEGITEAFF.